These 14 T cell receptor beta chains originate from one sample sequenced in a study of CD8+ T cells in alopecia areata. RNA extraction was followed by reverse transcription into cDNA, which acted as the sequencing template. Libraries were prepared by immunoSEQ multiplex PCR; TCRdb keeps only in-frame clonotypes and omits some of them. Among over 150,000 clones listed, 45% to 70% were seen once. The sequenced material came from CD8+ T cells sorted from blood. These receptors were taken from a human donor in good health.

The chain recombines TRBV27 with TRBJ2-7, with D possibly being TRBD1 or TRBD2 (5 bases each). Between the trimmed V and J ends, which lost 8 bases and 6 bases, there was a span of 11 bases. CDR1 is MNHEY, CDR2 SMNVEV, per germline (reference sequence). This CDR3 is 11 amino acids long. CDR3 residues: CASGTRPEQYF. CDR3 in DNA: TGTGCCAGCGGGACGAGGCCCGAGCAGTACTTC.

The chain employs TRBV30 and TRBJ2-3; D remains ambiguous. This CDR3 comprises 13 residues. The V gene lost 0 bases and the J gene lost 4 bases, with 8 bases spanning the gap. Germline V gene data show CDR1 as GTSNPN and CDR2 as SVGIG (reference sequence). The CDR3 region is CAWSVRPADTQYF. The CDR3, as DNA: TGTGCCTGGAGTGTTAGGCCAGCAGATACGCAGTATTTT.

The chain couples TRBV30 to TRBJ1-1; perhaps TRBD1 as D (5 bases). Trimming took 4 bases from V and 3 from J, leaving 15 bases between them. This CDR3 has 14 amino acids. Germline V gene data show CDR1 as GTSNPN and CDR2 as SVGIG (reference sequence). CDR3 amino acids: CAWKAGRGYTEAFF. Written as DNA, the CDR3 is TGTGCCTGGAAAGCGGGGAGGGGTTACACTGAAGCTTTCTTT.

This clone has only a few counts. The chain links TRBV6-5 to TRBJ2-5, with D perhaps being TRBD1 or TRBD2 (5 bases each). The CDR3 consists of 16 residues. V gave up 2 bases and J gave up 2 bases, with 15 bases separating them. Germline CDR1 reads MNHEY; CDR2 reads SVGAGI. This chain's CDR3 is CASSYAPGPIQETQYF. The CDR3 DNA is TGTGCCAGCAGTTACGCCCCGGGGCCAATACAAGAGACCCAGTACTTC.

This clone has just a few counts. The chain has TRBV19 and TRBJ1-1; no clear D gene. The CDR3 has 11 amino acids. The germline V and J ends were trimmed by 7 bases and 1 base, with 4 bases remaining between them. Germline values: CDR1 LNHDA, CDR2 SQIVND (reference sequence). DNA for the CDR3: TGTGCCAGTATCGGGAACACTGAAGCTTTCTTT. Translating gives CASIGNTEAFF.

The chain employs TRBV5-4 and TRBJ1-2; D perhaps matches TRBD1 (6 bases). The CDR3 loop spans 14 amino acids. Germline assignment: CDR1 SGHNT and CDR2 YYREEE (reference sequence). V lost 0 bases and J lost 0, with 6 bases in between. The CDR3: CASSLGGPNYGYTF. Here the CDR3 DNA reads TGTGCCAGCAGCTTGGGGGGGCCTAACTATGGCTACACCTTC.

The CDR3 loop reads CASSPPPAGGPTDEQFF. CDR3 bases: TGCGCCAGCAGCCCCCCCCCAGCGGGGGGACCCACCGATGAGCAGTTCTTC. The chain joins TRBV5-1 to TRBJ2-1; 9 bases are a match to TRBD2. The J segment lost 8 bases and the V segment lost 4 bases, leaving 16 bases of the junction unmatched. This CDR3 region has 17 residues. Per the germline V gene, CDR1 is SGHRS and CDR2 is YFSETQ.

The genes are TRBV5-4 and TRBJ2-3, with 12 bases matching TRBD2. Looked up from germline, CDR1 is SGHNT and CDR2 is YYREEE (reference sequence). The CDR3 length is 15 residues. V dropped 4 bases and J dropped 3; count of bases not matched to a gene: 3. The DNA of the CDR3 is TGTGCCAGCAGCCCGGGGACTAGCGGGACAGATACGCAGTATTTT. It specifies CASSPGTSGTDTQYF.

This clone has only a few counts. The rearrangement links TRBV4-1 to TRBJ1-2; D ambiguous. The CDR3 covers 15 residues. Germline CDR1 MGHRA, CDR2 YSYEKL. The germline V and J ends were trimmed by 0 bases and 6 bases, with 14 bases remaining between them. The CDR3 nucleotides are TGCGCCAGCAGCCAAGAAACAAGACCCGACCATGGCTACACCTTC. Encoded protein: CASSQETRPDHGYTF.

This clone showed up just a few times. V is TRBV7-9 and J is TRBJ2-7; D remains unclear. Germline values: CDR1 SEHNR, CDR2 FQNEAQ (reference sequence). The CDR3 is 14 amino acids. V was cut by 4 bases and J by 1 base, with 11 bases left in between. The chain's CDR3 is CASSSGSPSYEQYF. The DNA of the CDR3 is TGTGCCAGCAGCTCCGGGTCGCCATCCTACGAGCAGTACTTC.

This clone was seen only a few times. The chain recombines TRBV19 with TRBJ1-5; a possible D gene is TRBD1 (6 bases). V lost 4 bases to trimming and J lost 4 bases, with 17 bases between them. In germline, CDR1 is LNHDA, CDR2 SQIVND (reference sequence). The CDR3 is 16 residues long. DNA of the CDR3: TGTGCCAGTAGTACCAGCCCACAGGGCCCAAATCAGCCCCAGCATTTT. Translation gives CASSTSPQGPNQPQHF.

This clone was seen once. The V gene is TRBV7-2, the J gene TRBJ1-5; no clear D. Germline loops: CDR1 SGHTA, CDR2 FQGNSA. This CDR3 contains 13 residues. Trimming cost V 3 bases and J 9 bases, with 12 bases left between them. CDR3 in DNA: TGTGCCAGCAGCTTGGGGTTTCAGTGGCCCCAGCATTTT. This sequence encodes CASSLGFQWPQHF.

The chain joins TRBV7-3 to TRBJ2-7; D might be TRBD1 (5 bases). The germline CDR1 and CDR2 sequences are SGHTA and FQGTGA. This CDR3 region has 13 residues. Trimming pared 6 bases from V and 8 bases from J, leaving 17 bases between. In DNA form, the CDR3 reads TGTGCCAGCAGTCCTTTTCCAGGGCTCCAGCAGTACTTC. Encoded protein: CASSPFPGLQQYF. The whole variable domain, filled in from reference TRBV7-3 and TRBJ2-7, reads GAGVSQTPSNKVTEKGKYVELRCDPISGHTALYWYRQSLGQGPEFLIYFQGTGAADDSGLPNDRFFAVRPEGSVSTLKIQRTERGDSAVYLCASSPFPGLQQYFGPGTRLTVT.

V is TRBV19 and J is TRBJ2-2; D uncertain. This CDR3 has 11 amino acids. The V gene lost 11 bases and the J gene lost 4 bases, with 8 bases spanning the gap. The germline V gene has CDR1 LNHDA and CDR2 SQIVND (reference sequence). DNA for the CDR3: TGTGCCGCCCGGGCCACCGGGGAGCTGTTTTTT. It translates to CAARATGELFF.